This TCR beta chain is from a study of T cells generated in artificial thymic organoids (dated by TCRdb to about 2017). Looking at the study overall: The TCR alpha and beta CDR3 repertoires of CD8 single positive T cells derived from in vitro artificial thymic organoids were compared with those of thymic and peripheral blood naive CD8 T cells. The displayed repertoire sequencing data were described as being representative of three independent experiments.

This clonotype turned up a few times. This clone's antigen is unknown. Base quality data are lacking; no much larger clone is found one base away. The CDR3 numbers 15 residues from cysteine through phenylalanine. Of the read, only the CDR3 DNA is kept; its 45 bases are in frame from base 1. Clipping removes 5 bases from V and 4 bases from J, with 4 as the unmatched junction base count. CDR1 and CDR2 are drawn from the germline V gene: SGHAT, FQNNGV. Healthy adult donors provided non-mobilized peripheral blood. Primary CD8+ T cells were enriched with magnetic beads using the Miltenyi CD8+ T cell Isolation Kit. Before RNA extraction, naive CD8 T cells from blood were sorted by FACS as CD3+TCRalphabeta+CD8+CD45RO-CCR7+ cells. For each sample, total RNA was purified from roughly 40,000 to 200,000 sorted cells using the RNeasy Micro kit, and RNA quality was assessed on an Agilent RNA 6000 Nano chip. What the work shows at the level of the full study, not this receptor alone: The TCR clonotype diversity of organoid-derived CD8 single positive T cells was physiological and comparable to that of naive CD8 T cells from thymus and blood.

TCRalpha and TCRbeta libraries were amplified in separate semi-nested PCR reactions using Advantage 2 and reverse primers located in the TRAC or TRBC constant regions. First-strand cDNA synthesis used between roughly 3 and 550 ng of total RNA. The TCR cDNA libraries were generated by 5'-RACE using the SMARTer PCR cDNA Synthesis kit, with a poly-dT primer driving first-strand synthesis. Each semi-nested reverse primer in the constant region carried a 5-nucleotide sample-specific barcode, and the resulting products were cleaned up with the Zymo DNA Clean and Concentrator-5 kit. Pools of up to ten barcoded samples were ligated to Illumina adaptors and sequenced on an Illumina MiSeq as 2 x 150 bp paired-end reads. The paper's processing steps were these. Demultiplexed reads were aligned using BLAT against a custom library containing all human TRAV, TRAJ, TRBV, TRBD and TRBJ combinations from IMGT. The best BLAT hits were picked using pslCDnaFilter (-maxAligns=1, -ignoreIntrons), and custom Perl scripts were used to calculate clonotype frequencies. TCRdb reprocessed the public reads (quality trimming at Q25 with fastp, clone calling with MiXCR) and kept in-frame beta chains. Identical CDR3 protein sequences are pooled into one entry, listed with their most common genes and DNA. What appears here as the V and J calls and clone size reflects TCRdb's work, not the paper's. Present in this sample are about 5,600 distinct CDR3 sequences, approximately 30% of which were seen just once. Less than 2.5% of the sample is taken by the ten largest.

This TCR derives from a human donor who gave cord blood stem cells for thymic organoid culture, a cardiac surgery patient who gave postnatal thymus, or a blood donor (not recorded which). Sequenced input: naive CD8+ T cells from blood. The sample's cell subset or site label is to be understood as: CD3+TCRalphabeta+CD8SP T cells; for blood, CD45RO-CCR7+ naive CD8+ T cells. The rearranged chain carries TRBV11-2 and TRBJ2-1, and TRBD2 matches 11 of the central bases. This receptor carries the CDR3 CASSKASGGYNEQFF. The sequenced DNA is TGTGCCAGCAGCAAGGCTAGCGGGGGGTACAATGAGCAGTTCTTC.